This entry features one T cell receptor beta chain sequence. This entry comes from a study of shared clonotypes between healthy human individuals. Some clones are missing from TCRdb's copy, which holds only in-frame ones; the method was immunoSEQ multiplex PCR. The repertoire holds 800,000 or so clones, with about 96% as singletons. V lost 0 bases, J lost 1 base, and 6 bases lay in between. The CDR3 is made up of 14 amino acids. Germline V gives CDR1 SGHDN, CDR2 FVKESK. The naive CD8 population came from CD45RO-negative cells selected for CCR7, without terminally differentiated effector memory CD45RA+ cells.

The chain uses TRBV14 and TRBJ1-2; no clear D gene. The sample consisted of naive CD8+ T cells sorted from blood. This TCR was sampled from a man aged 25 to 45 in good health. The CDR3 sequence: CASSQEDYNYGYTF. As DNA, the CDR3 is TGTGCCAGCAGCCAAGAGGATTATAACTATGGCTACACCTTC. Together with reference TRBV14 and TRBJ1-2, the CDR3 gives the full variable domain: EAGVTQFPSHSVIEKGQTVTLRCDPISGHDNLYWYRRVMGKEIKFLLHFVKESKQDESGMPNNRFLAERTGGTYSTLKVQPAELEDSGVYFCASSQEDYNYGYTFGSGTRLTVV.